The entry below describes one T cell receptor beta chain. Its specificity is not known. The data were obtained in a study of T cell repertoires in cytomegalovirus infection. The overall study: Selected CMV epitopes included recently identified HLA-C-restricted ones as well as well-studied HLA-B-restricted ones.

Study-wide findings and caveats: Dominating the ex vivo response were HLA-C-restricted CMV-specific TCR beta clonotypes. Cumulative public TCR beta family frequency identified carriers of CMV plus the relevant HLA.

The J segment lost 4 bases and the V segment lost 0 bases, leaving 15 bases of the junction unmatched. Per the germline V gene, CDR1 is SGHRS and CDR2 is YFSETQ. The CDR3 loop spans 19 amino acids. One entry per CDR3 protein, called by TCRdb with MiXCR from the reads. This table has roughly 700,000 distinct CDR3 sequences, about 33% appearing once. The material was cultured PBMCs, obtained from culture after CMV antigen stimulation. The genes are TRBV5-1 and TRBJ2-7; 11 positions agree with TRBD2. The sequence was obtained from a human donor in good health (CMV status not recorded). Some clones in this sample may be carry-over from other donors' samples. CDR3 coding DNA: TGCGCCAGCAGCTTGGACCCGGGACTAGCGGCATCCGAGGGATACGAGCAGTACTTC. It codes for CASSLDPGLAASEGYEQYF.